These 17 T cell receptor beta chains were sequenced from one sample in a study of Ad26.COV2.S vaccination and SARS-CoV-2 variants. Treatment given: some 19 received Ad26.COV2.S at low or high dose, single or two shots; several received placebo; per-sample allocation not given. Samples were taken on day 63 after the first vaccine or placebo injection. The repertoire was sequenced with immunoSEQ multiplex PCR; TCRdb's copy has only in-frame clones and lacks some. Of about 350,000 clones listed, approximately 81% are singletons. The sample here was peripheral blood, taken in a trial of Ad26.COV2.S vaccine versus placebo. These receptor sequences come from a person aged 18-65 years who received the Ad26.COV2.S COVID-19 vaccine or a placebo.

The chain carries TRBV6-2 or TRBV6-3 and TRBJ2-6, with TRBD1 matching 10 bases. Trimming at V came to 6 bases and at J to 1 base, leaving 9 bases not matched to a gene. CDR1 and CDR2 (germline): MNHEY, SVGEGT. This CDR3 has 18 amino acids. Here the CDR3 DNA reads TGTGCCAGCAGCCAAAGACAGGGGGCGCGATCTGGGGCCAACGTCCTGACTTTC. The encoded protein is CASSQRQGARSGANVLTF.

As DNA, the CDR3 is TGTGCCAGCAGCGCACCGGGATCCGGAGGAAGGTCCTCTGGAAACACCATATATTTT. Residues: CASSAPGSGGRSSGNTIYF. The rearrangement joins TRBV7-2 to TRBJ1-3, with no clear D. Germline V gene sequence: CDR1 SGHTA, CDR2 FQGNSA. The CDR3 covers 19 residues. V was clipped by 5 bases and J by 0 bases, with 23 bases between them.

This clone was detected once. The chain combines TRBV7-2 with TRBJ1-2, with D hard to call. V was pared by 4 bases and J by 3 bases, with 15 bases between. The length of the CDR3 is 15 residues. Germline V CDR1 and CDR2: SGHTA, FQGNSA. In nucleotides, the CDR3 is TGTGCCAGCAGCTCCCCCAGGAGTGGATACTATGGCTACACCTTC. This translates into CASSSPRSGYYGYTF. The whole variable domain, filled in from reference TRBV7-2 and TRBJ1-2, reads GAGVSQSPSNKVTEKGKDVELRCDPISGHTALYWYRQSLGQGLEFLIYFQGNSAPDKSGLPSDRFSAERTGGSVSTLTIQRTQQEDSAVYLCASSSPRSGYYGYTFGSGTRLTVV.

The chain links TRBV29-1 to TRBJ1-2; 10 nucleotides match TRBD1. CDR1 is SQVTM and CDR2 is ANQGSEA in the germline V gene. V gave up 7 bases and J gave up 4 bases; unmatched junction bases: 9. CDR3 length equals 14 residues. The CDR3 coding sequence is TGCAGCGGAGATACCGGGACAGGGGTCTATGGCTACACCTTC. Protein sequence: CSGDTGTGVYGYTF.

The chain joins TRBV19 to TRBJ1-3, with a possible D match to TRBD1 (6 bases). The CDR3 spans 14 residues. V dropped 6 bases and J dropped 4 bases, with 13 bases sitting between them. Germline-derived CDR1 and CDR2 are LNHDA and SQIVND (reference sequence). The CDR3 DNA reads as TGTGCCAGTAGAAAGGCAGGGGTAGGAAACACCATATATTTT. Amino acid sequence: CASRKAGVGNTIYF.

The V and J genes are TRBV30 and TRBJ2-1, with 8 bases that match TRBD2. This CDR3 spans 12 amino acids. Looked up from germline, CDR1 is GTSNPN and CDR2 is SVGIG (reference sequence). J lost 9 bases, V lost 1 base, and 2 bases had no gene match. The CDR3 nucleotides read TGTGCCTGGAGTGCGGGGGGGAGTGAGCAGTTCTTC. It specifies CAWSAGGSEQFF.

The J gene is TRBJ1-6, the V gene TRBV9; the match to TRBD1 covers 7 bases. Trimming removed 4 bases from V and 10 bases from J; junction bases left unmatched: 11. The length of the CDR3 is 15 residues. Germline CDR1 reads SGDLS; CDR2 reads YYNGEE. The CDR3 coding sequence is TGTGCCAGCAGCACCCGGACAGGCACCAAATCACCCCTCCACTTT. Encoded protein: CASSTRTGTKSPLHF. The complete variable domain, with remaining parts taken from reference TRBV9 and TRBJ1-6, reads DSGVTQTPKHLITATGQRVTLRCSPRSGDLSVYWYQQSLDQGLQFLIQYYNGEERAKGNILERFSAQQFPDLHSELNLSSLELGDSALYFCASSTRTGTKSPLHFGNGTRLTVT.

In its sample, this clone was seen a few times. CDR3 DNA: TGCGCCAGCAGCTTGGCCGGGACAGAAGGGGAGACCCAGTACTTC. It yields the protein CASSLAGTEGETQYF. This chain connects TRBV5-1 to TRBJ2-5; 7 nucleotides match TRBD1. Losses at the gene ends were 0 bases for V and 5 bases for J; bases not matched to a gene: 7. CDR1 and CDR2 (germline): SGHRS, YFSETQ. CDR3 size: 15 residues.

The chain links TRBV5-6 to TRBJ2-3, with 11 bases lining up with TRBD2. Trimming removed 4 bases from V and 2 bases from J; junction bases left unmatched: 9. The V gene's germline CDR1 is SGHDT and CDR2 YYEEEE. This CDR3 has 17 residues. This CDR3 reads CASSLRLTSGDTDTQYF. DNA for the CDR3: TGTGCCAGCAGCCTCCGACTGACTAGCGGGGACACAGATACGCAGTATTTT.

This clone came up once. The chain links TRBV19 to TRBJ2-7, with D maybe TRBD2 (6 bases). Trimming took 5 bases from V and 0 from J, leaving 17 bases between them. CDR1 is LNHDA, CDR2 SQIVND, per germline (reference sequence). The CDR3 loop spans 16 amino acids. The CDR3 coding sequence is TGTGCCAGTAGTCCCGAACTAGCTGTATTCTCCTACGAGCAGTACTTC. It is translated as CASSPELAVFSYEQYF.

The chain carries TRBV6-5 and TRBJ2-5; the D is unclear. V gave up 5 bases and J gave up 1 base, with 11 bases separating them. The germline gives CDR1 MNHEY, CDR2 SVGAGI. There are 14 residues in the CDR3. In DNA form, the CDR3 reads TGTGCCAGCAGTCCAAGAGTCGTCCAAGAGACCCAGTACTTC. It specifies CASSPRVVQETQYF.

The rearrangement links TRBV7-9 to TRBJ1-4; possibly TRBD1 for D (5 bases). CDR1 is SEHNR and CDR2 is FQNEAQ in the germline V gene (reference sequence). Trimming took off 1 base at V and 0 bases at J, with 6 bases between the two ends. This CDR3 region has 15 residues. CDR3 sequence reads: CASSLGTTTNEKLFF. Here the CDR3 DNA reads TGTGCCAGCAGCTTAGGGACAACAACTAATGAAAAACTGTTTTTT.

V gene TRBV5-5 combines with J gene TRBJ2-7; 10 bases align to TRBD1. From germline, CDR1 is SGHKS and CDR2 YYEKEE (reference sequence). V shed 4 bases, J shed 11 bases, and the junction held 3 bases outside the gene matches. The CDR3 sequence is 11 residues long. The chain's CDR3 is CASSTGQGEYF. CDR3 bases: TGTGCCAGCAGCACCGGACAGGGGGAGTACTTC.

V gene TRBV7-9 combines with J gene TRBJ1-2; the D gene is possibly TRBD1 (5 bases). V was shortened by 0 bases and J by 8 bases, with 13 bases between the two germline ends. CDR3 length: 14 residues. Germline V lookup: CDR1 SEHNR, CDR2 FQNEAQ (reference sequence). The CDR3 loop reads CASSLAGVLGGYTF. In nucleotides, the CDR3 is TGTGCCAGCAGCTTAGCGGGGGTTTTGGGCGGCTACACCTTC.

The chain is built from TRBV11-2 and TRBJ1-2; 7 nucleotides align to TRBD1. V dropped 4 bases and J dropped 8; count of bases not matched to a gene: 10. Germline CDR1 reads SGHAT; CDR2 reads FQNNGV. CDR3 length equals 14 residues. The CDR3 nucleotides are TGTGCCAGCAGCTCCCCCAAGGGGGCAGGAGGCTACACCTTC. This sequence encodes CASSSPKGAGGYTF.

V usage is TRBV7-9 and J usage is TRBJ1-2, with 11 positions matching TRBD1. Trimming cost V 2 bases and J 4 bases; bases outside gene matches: 6. CDR1 and CDR2 (germline): SEHNR, FQNEAQ (reference sequence). The CDR3 extends over 16 amino acids. The DNA for the CDR3 is TGTGCCAGCAGCTTAAGGACAGGGGGCGCCGGCTATGGCTACACCTTC. Encoded protein: CASSLRTGGAGYGYTF.

The chain uses TRBV19 and TRBJ2-1, with 12 bases matching TRBD2. This CDR3 spans 16 amino acids. V gave up 4 bases and J gave up 2 bases; unmatched junction bases: 3. Germline loops: CDR1 LNHDA, CDR2 SQIVND (reference sequence). The CDR3: CASSRLAGDTYNEQFF. The CDR3 DNA is TGTGCCAGTAGTAGACTAGCGGGAGATACCTACAATGAGCAGTTCTTC.